The 25 T cell receptor beta chains reported below all come from one sample, sequenced in a study of blood T cells in healthy people across ages. A second PCR, run for about 7 to 11 cycles, used a sample-barcoded 5' primer plus a J-beta primer mix. TCRdb redid the calling of the 5' RACE reads with MiXCR, one entry per CDR3 protein. The table records about 780,000 distinct CDR3 sequences, around 45% of them present only once. Sample: blood. These receptors were obtained from a man aged 80 or over in good health.

This clonotype was detected many times. This sequence joins TRBV27 and TRBJ2-1; D remains ambiguous. CDR3 length: 12 amino acids. The V end lost 3 bases, the J end lost 10 bases, and 10 bases lay between the germline ends. The germline V gene has CDR1 MNHEY and CDR2 SMNVEV (reference sequence). CDR3 sequence (DNA): TGTGCCAGCAGTTTGGTAGGCGAGGAGCAGTTCTTC. This gives the protein CASSLVGEEQFF.

The chain combines TRBV7-3 with TRBJ2-6; D gene uncertain. This CDR3 is built from 17 residues. V lost 4 bases and J lost 1, with 14 bases in between. Per the germline V gene, CDR1 is SGHTA and CDR2 is FQGTGA. The CDR3 here is CASSSLRTVSGANVLTF. Written as DNA, the CDR3 is TGTGCCAGCAGCTCACTAAGGACGGTTTCTGGGGCCAACGTCCTGACTTTC.

The chain combines TRBV20-1 with TRBJ1-2; unclear D gene. V lost 0 bases and J 8 bases, leaving 28 bases between the germline ends. Germline V gives CDR1 DFQATT, CDR2 SNEGSKA (reference sequence). The CDR3 extends over 18 amino acids. The CDR3 DNA reads TGCAGTGCTAGAGATAACGAAGCGGAACAGAAGTCTTTTTCGGGCTACACCTTC. Its protein is CSARDNEAEQKSFSGYTF.

With regard to this clonotype: This sequence may be a read error, since a much larger clone differs from it by one base. The CDR3 is CSARDRSGLNEQYF. As DNA, the CDR3 is TGCAGCGCTAGAGACAGATCGGGGCTGAATGAGCAGTACTTC. The chain couples TRBV29-1 to TRBJ2-5; possibly TRBD1 or TRBD2 for D (5 bases each). Germline V lookup: CDR1 SQVTM, CDR2 ANQGSEA. The CDR3 contains 14 residues. The germline V and J ends were trimmed by 7 bases and 11 bases, with 26 bases remaining between them.

Concerning this clonotype itself: A much larger clone lies a single base off, so this may be a read error. V is TRBV20-1 and J is TRBJ2-1; TRBD2 agrees at 9 bases. CDR1 is DFQATT and CDR2 is SNEGSKA in the germline V gene (reference sequence). The CDR3 length is 14 residues. The CDR3 is CCASLAGPYNEQFF. CDR3 nucleotides: TGCTGTGCTAGTCTAGCGGGGCCTTACAATGAGCAGTTCTTC.

V is TRBV18 and J is TRBJ2-1, with 9 bases matching TRBD2. The germline gives CDR1 KGHSH, CDR2 LQKENI. This CDR3 spans 13 amino acids. Trimming cost V 6 bases and J 9 bases; bases outside gene matches: 6. The CDR3 coding sequence is TGTGCCAGCTCTGCTAGCGGGAAAGGTGAGCAGTTCTTC. Its translation: CASSASGKGEQFF.

In its sample, this clonotype was seen a few times. V usage is TRBV6-6 and J usage is TRBJ2-1; unclear D gene. CDR1 and CDR2 from the germline V gene are MNHNY and SVGAGI (reference sequence). Trimming took off 8 bases at V and 2 bases at J, with 10 bases between the two ends. The CDR3 is 13 residues long. The DNA of the CDR3 is TGTGCCAGCCGATTAGCCACCTACAATGAGCAGTTCTTC. Amino acid sequence: CASRLATYNEQFF.

This clonotype was observed at least ten times. The V call is TRBV7-2, the J call TRBJ2-5; D remains ambiguous. The CDR3 length is 14 residues. Trimming cost V 1 base and J 7 bases, with 13 bases left between them. Germline-derived CDR1 and CDR2 are SGHTA and FQGNSA. The CDR3 is CASSLDSSSGTQYF. In DNA form, the CDR3 reads TGTGCCAGCAGCTTAGACAGCAGCTCAGGGACCCAGTACTTC.

This clonotype has a handful of counts. This sequence joins TRBV4-2 and TRBJ1-5, with TRBD1 as a possible D gene (6 bases). This CDR3 is 16 amino acids long. Between the trimmed V and J ends, which lost 3 bases and 3 bases, there was a span of 15 bases. The V gene's germline CDR1 is LGHNA and CDR2 YNFKEQ. The CDR3 DNA reads as TGTGCCAGCAGCCAGGATCTCGGACAGTACAATCAGCCCCAGCATTTT. Translated: CASSQDLGQYNQPQHF.

This chain links TRBV12-3 or TRBV12-4 with TRBJ2-5; D gene uncertain. Trimming removed 6 bases from V and 3 bases from J, with 8 bases in between. This CDR3 has 12 residues. Written as DNA, the CDR3 is TGTGCCAGCAGGCCCGGAGAAGAGACCCAGTACTTC. Amino acid sequence: CASRPGEETQYF.

This clonotype came up many times. The DNA of the CDR3 is TGCAGTGCCCTGGACTACGGGGCGAACGAGCAGTACTTC. It encodes CSALDYGANEQYF. V usage is TRBV20-1 and J usage is TRBJ2-7; D is possibly TRBD2 (6 bases). The CDR3 runs to 13 residues. Trimming shortened V by 6 bases and J by 5 bases, and 17 bases separated the two germline ends. Germline-derived CDR1 and CDR2 are DFQATT and SNEGSKA (reference sequence).

This sequence joins TRBV20-1 and TRBJ2-6; 12 nucleotides agree with TRBD2. The V and J ends lost 6 bases and 4 bases, in that order; junction bases with no gene match: 10. This CDR3 is built from 17 residues. CDR1 is DFQATT and CDR2 is SNEGSKA in the germline V gene (reference sequence). The CDR3 DNA reads as TGCAGTGCCTCCTGGACTAGCGGGAAAGGAGGGGCCAACGTCCTGACTTTC. Its protein is CSASWTSGKGGANVLTF.

The chain links TRBV7-3 to TRBJ1-2, with D unclear. The V end lost 6 bases, the J end lost 4 bases, and 15 bases lay between the germline ends. The CDR3 covers 14 residues. CDR1 SGHTA and CDR2 FQGTGA come from the germline V gene. CDR3 nucleotides: TGTGCCAGCAGGAGATACACGGAAGCCTATGGCTACACCTTC. This sequence encodes CASRRYTEAYGYTF.

This clonotype was found many times. Written as DNA, the CDR3 is TGTGCCACCAGCAGAGAAGGCCCCCCGGCGTGGGGGGAGATAGAGCAGTACTTC. Translation: CATSREGPPAWGEIEQYF. This chain connects TRBV15 to TRBJ2-7; a possible D gene is TRBD2 (6 bases). Trimming took 0 bases from V and 7 from J, leaving 25 bases between them. Germline lookup yields CDR1 LNHNV and CDR2 YYDKDF (reference sequence). This CDR3 is built from 18 residues.

The sample holds many counts of this clonotype. J is TRBJ2-7 and V is TRBV7-9; D remains ambiguous. Germline assignment: CDR1 SEHNR and CDR2 FQNEAQ (reference sequence). The V gene lost 2 bases and the J gene lost 4 bases, with 6 bases spanning the gap. The CDR3 spans 12 residues. This CDR3 is CASSLMAYEQYF. As DNA, the CDR3 is TGTGCCAGCAGCTTAATGGCGTACGAGCAGTACTTC.

This clonotype was picked up a small number of times. The chain recombines TRBV7-2 with TRBJ1-4; D remains unclear. This CDR3 is 14 amino acids long. The germline V gene has CDR1 SGHTA and CDR2 FQGNSA. Trimming pared 3 bases from V and 0 bases from J, leaving 5 bases between. The CDR3 loop is CASSFATTNEKLFF. As DNA, the CDR3 is TGTGCCAGCAGCTTTGCTACAACTAATGAAAAACTGTTTTTT.

This clonotype was detected many times. The genes are TRBV20-1 and TRBJ2-1; TRBD2 matches at 10 bases. The CDR3 spans 14 residues. J lost 9 bases, V lost 6 bases, and 11 bases had no gene match. Germline CDR1 reads DFQATT; CDR2 reads SNEGSKA (reference sequence). The CDR3 loop reads CSARPSGSNVEQFF. The CDR3 DNA reads as TGCAGTGCGCGGCCTAGCGGGAGTAACGTTGAGCAGTTCTTC.

The chain is built from TRBV30 and TRBJ2-7; no definite D call. The CDR3 consists of 14 residues. Germline V gene sequence: CDR1 GTSNPN, CDR2 SVGIG (reference sequence). V lost 2 bases to trimming and J lost 2 bases, with 13 bases between them. CDR3 nucleotides: TGTGCCTGGAGTTTTGGGGATGTTACCTACGAGCAGTACTTC. This encodes CAWSFGDVTYEQYF.

There are a few counts of this clonotype. The chain is built from TRBV29-1 and TRBJ2-1; D possibly uses TRBD1 or TRBD2 (5 bases each). The CDR3 totals 14 residues. V lost 5 bases and J 1 base, leaving 12 bases between the germline ends. Germline CDR1 and CDR2: SQVTM and ANQGSEA. The CDR3 loop reads CSVLGDKSYNEQFF. CDR3 coding DNA: TGCAGCGTTCTGGGGGATAAATCCTACAATGAGCAGTTCTTC.

The CDR3 DNA reads TGTGCCAGCAGCCAACCGTCGGTGGGAGGGCCTTATACCGGGGAGCTGTTTTTT. Translation gives CASSQPSVGGPYTGELFF. J is TRBJ2-2 and V is TRBV9, with 7 bases matching TRBD2. CDR1 and CDR2 from the germline V gene are SGDLS and YYNGEE. Trimming removed 4 bases from V and 5 bases from J; junction bases left unmatched: 17. The length of the CDR3 is 18 residues.

The rearrangement links TRBV20-1 to TRBJ2-7; possibly TRBD1 for D (6 bases). The CDR3 totals 14 residues. Germline V gene sequence: CDR1 DFQATT, CDR2 SNEGSKA (reference sequence). DNA of the CDR3: TGCAGGGGGAGTTCGGACAGTATTACCTACGAGCAGTACTTC. Translated: CRGSSDSITYEQYF.

The chain uses TRBV4-1 and TRBJ1-2; D unresolved. The CDR3 totals 15 residues. Germline V gene sequence: CDR1 MGHRA, CDR2 YSYEKL. The V end was cut by 2 bases, the J end by 6 bases, with 16 bases between. The CDR3 DNA reads TGCGCCAGCAGCCAACCCTCTCGCGGGGAGGATGGCTACACCTTC. It encodes CASSQPSRGEDGYTF.

V gene TRBV7-2 combines with J gene TRBJ2-2, with 9 bases lining up with TRBD2. CDR1 and CDR2 (germline): SGHTA, FQGNSA. The CDR3 extends over 15 amino acids. V was clipped by 5 bases and J by 7 bases; unmatched bases: 8. The CDR3 sequence: CASSGLAGFGGELFF. For the CDR3, the DNA is TGTGCCAGCAGCGGGCTAGCGGGATTCGGCGGGGAGCTGTTTTTT. The full variable domain, its missing parts supplied by reference TRBV7-2 and TRBJ2-2, is GAGVSQSPSNKVTEKGKDVELRCDPISGHTALYWYRQSLGQGLEFLIYFQGNSAPDKSGLPSDRFSAERTGGSVSTLTIQRTQQEDSAVYLCASSGLAGFGGELFFGEGSRLTVL.

The V gene is TRBV7-9, the J gene TRBJ2-5, with D possibly matching TRBD1 (5 bases). V was shortened by 2 bases and J by 2 bases, with 9 bases between the two germline ends. The CDR3 loop spans 14 amino acids. In germline, CDR1 is SEHNR, CDR2 FQNEAQ (reference sequence). In DNA, the CDR3 is TGTGCCAGCAGCTTAAAAGGACAACAAGAGACCCAGTACTTC. Translation: CASSLKGQQETQYF.

This clonotype has just a few counts. The chain joins TRBV20-1 to TRBJ2-5, with TRBD1 identical over 8 bases. Germline values: CDR1 DFQATT, CDR2 SNEGSKA (reference sequence). The CDR3 sequence is 11 residues long. V dropped 8 bases and J dropped 11; count of bases not matched to a gene: 10. This CDR3 is CSSGGQAGQYF. In DNA, the CDR3 is TGCAGTTCCGGGGGACAGGCTGGGCAGTACTTC.